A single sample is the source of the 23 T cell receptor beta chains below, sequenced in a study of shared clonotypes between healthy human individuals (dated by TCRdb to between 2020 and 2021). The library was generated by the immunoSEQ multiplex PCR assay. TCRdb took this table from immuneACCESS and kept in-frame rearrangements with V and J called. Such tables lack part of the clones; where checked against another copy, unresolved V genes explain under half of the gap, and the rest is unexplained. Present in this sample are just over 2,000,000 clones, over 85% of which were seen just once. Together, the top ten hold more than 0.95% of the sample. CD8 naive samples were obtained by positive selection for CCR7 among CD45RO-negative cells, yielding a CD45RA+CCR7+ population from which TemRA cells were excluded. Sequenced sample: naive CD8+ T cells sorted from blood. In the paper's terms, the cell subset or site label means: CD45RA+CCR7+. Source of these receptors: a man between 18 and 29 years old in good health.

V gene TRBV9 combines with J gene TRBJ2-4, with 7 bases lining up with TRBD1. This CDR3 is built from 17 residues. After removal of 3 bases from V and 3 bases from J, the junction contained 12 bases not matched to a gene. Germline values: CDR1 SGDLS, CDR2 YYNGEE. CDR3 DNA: TGTGCCAGCAGCGAGGGCCCCGAGACAGGGATCAAAAACATTCAGTACTTC. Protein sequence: CASSEGPETGIKNIQYF.

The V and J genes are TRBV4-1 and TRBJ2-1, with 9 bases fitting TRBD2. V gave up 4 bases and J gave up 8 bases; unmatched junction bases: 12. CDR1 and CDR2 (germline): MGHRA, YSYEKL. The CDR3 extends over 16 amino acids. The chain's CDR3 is CASSPRSRGGADEQFF. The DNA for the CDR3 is TGCGCCAGCAGCCCCCGATCTCGCGGGGGGGCCGATGAGCAGTTCTTC.

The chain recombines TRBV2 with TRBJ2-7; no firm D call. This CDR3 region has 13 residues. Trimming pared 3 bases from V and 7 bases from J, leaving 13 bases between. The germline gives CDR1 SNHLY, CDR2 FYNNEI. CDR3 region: CASSDPDGWEQYF. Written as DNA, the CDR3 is TGTGCCAGCAGTGACCCGGATGGGTGGGAGCAGTACTTC.

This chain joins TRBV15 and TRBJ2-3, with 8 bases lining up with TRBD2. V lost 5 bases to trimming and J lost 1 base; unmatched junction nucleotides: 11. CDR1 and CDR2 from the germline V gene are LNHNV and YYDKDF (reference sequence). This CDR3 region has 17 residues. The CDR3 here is CATSEPSAGVGTDTQYF. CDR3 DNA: TGTGCCACCAGCGAGCCTTCAGCGGGAGTTGGCACAGATACGCAGTATTTT.

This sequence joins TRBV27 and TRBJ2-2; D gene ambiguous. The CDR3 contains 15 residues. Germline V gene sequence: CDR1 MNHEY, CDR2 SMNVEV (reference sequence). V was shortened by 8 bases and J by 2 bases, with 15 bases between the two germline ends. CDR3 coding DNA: TGTGCCAGCGGATGGTCAAGGGAAAACACCGGGGAGCTGTTTTTT. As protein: CASGWSRENTGELFF.

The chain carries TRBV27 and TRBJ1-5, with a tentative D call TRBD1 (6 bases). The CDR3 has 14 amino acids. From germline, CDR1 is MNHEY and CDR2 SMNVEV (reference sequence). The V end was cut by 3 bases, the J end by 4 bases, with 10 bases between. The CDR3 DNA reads TGTGCCAGCAGTTTCACAGGGAGGAATCAGCCCCAGCATTTT. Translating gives CASSFTGRNQPQHF.

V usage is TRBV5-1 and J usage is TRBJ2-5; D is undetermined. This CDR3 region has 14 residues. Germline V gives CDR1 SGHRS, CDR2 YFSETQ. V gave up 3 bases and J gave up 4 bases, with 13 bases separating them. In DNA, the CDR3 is TGCGCCAGCAGCTCCCTGGGTTACCCAGAGACCCAGTACTTC. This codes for CASSSLGYPETQYF.

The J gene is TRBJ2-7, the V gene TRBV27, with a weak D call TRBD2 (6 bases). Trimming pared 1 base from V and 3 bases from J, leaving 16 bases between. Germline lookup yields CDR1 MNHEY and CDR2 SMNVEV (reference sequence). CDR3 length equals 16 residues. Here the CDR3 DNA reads TGTGCCAGCAGTTTATGGTCCGGCGGGACCCTCTACGAGCAGTACTTC. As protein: CASSLWSGGTLYEQYF.

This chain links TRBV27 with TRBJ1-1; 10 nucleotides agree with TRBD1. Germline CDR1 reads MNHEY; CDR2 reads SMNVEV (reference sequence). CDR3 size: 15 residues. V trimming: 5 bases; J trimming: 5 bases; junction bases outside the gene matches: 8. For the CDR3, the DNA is TGTGCCAGCAGTCCATCCGGGACAGGGGTGACTGAAGCTTTCTTT. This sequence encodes CASSPSGTGVTEAFF.

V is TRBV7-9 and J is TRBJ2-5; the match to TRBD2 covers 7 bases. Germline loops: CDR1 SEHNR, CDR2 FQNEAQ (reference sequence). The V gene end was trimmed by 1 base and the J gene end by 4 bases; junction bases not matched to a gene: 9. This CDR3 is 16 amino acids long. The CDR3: CASSLVTGTGGETQYF. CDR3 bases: TGTGCCAGCAGCTTAGTGACCGGGACGGGGGGAGAGACCCAGTACTTC.

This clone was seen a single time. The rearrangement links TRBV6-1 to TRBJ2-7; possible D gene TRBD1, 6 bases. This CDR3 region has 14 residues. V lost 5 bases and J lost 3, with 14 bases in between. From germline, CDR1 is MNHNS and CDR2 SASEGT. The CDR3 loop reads CASSTGTPNYEQYF. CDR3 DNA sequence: TGTGCCAGCAGTACCGGGACACCCAACTACGAGCAGTACTTC.

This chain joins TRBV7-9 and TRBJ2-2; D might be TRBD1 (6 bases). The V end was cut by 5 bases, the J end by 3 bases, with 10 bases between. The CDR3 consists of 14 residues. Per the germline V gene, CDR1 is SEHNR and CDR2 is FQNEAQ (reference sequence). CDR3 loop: CASSPWTDTGELFF. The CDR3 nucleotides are TGTGCCAGCAGCCCATGGACAGACACCGGGGAGCTGTTTTTT.

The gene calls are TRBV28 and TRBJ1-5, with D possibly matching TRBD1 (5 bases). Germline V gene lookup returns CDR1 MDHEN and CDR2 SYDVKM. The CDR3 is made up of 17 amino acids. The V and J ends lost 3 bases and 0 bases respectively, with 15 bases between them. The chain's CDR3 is CASSFPPWGHSNQPQHF. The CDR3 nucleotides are TGTGCCAGCAGTTTTCCACCCTGGGGCCATAGCAATCAGCCCCAGCATTTT.

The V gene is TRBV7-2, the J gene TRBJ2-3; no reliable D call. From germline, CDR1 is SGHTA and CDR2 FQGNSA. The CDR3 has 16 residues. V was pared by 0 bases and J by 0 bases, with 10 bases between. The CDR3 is CASSLAGKGSTDTQYF. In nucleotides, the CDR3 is TGTGCCAGCAGCTTAGCAGGAAAGGGAAGCACAGATACGCAGTATTTT.

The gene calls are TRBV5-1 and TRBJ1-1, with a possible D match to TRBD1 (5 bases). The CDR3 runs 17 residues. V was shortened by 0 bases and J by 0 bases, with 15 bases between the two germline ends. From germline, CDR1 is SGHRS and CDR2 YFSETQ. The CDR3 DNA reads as TGCGCCAGCAGCTTGGGAACTCAGGGAGCTTTGAACACTGAAGCTTTCTTT. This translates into CASSLGTQGALNTEAFF.

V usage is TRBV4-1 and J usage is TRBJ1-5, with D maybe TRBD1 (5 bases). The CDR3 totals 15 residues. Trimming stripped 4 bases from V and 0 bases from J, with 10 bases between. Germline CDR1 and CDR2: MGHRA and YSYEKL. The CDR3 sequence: CASSPRDVSNQPQHF. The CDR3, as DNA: TGCGCCAGCAGCCCCCGGGACGTTAGCAATCAGCCCCAGCATTTT.

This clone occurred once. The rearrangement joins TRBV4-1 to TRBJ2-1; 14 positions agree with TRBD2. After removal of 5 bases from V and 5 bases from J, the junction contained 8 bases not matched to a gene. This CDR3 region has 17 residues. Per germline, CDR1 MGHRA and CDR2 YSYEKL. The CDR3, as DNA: TGCGCCAGCAGCGTACGCTCGGGACTAGCGGGAGACAATGAGCAGTTCTTC. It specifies CASSVRSGLAGDNEQFF.

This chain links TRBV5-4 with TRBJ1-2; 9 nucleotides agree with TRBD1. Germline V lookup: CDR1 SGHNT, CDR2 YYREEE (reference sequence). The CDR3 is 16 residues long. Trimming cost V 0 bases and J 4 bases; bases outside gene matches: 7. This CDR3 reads CASSLEGTGLSYGYTF. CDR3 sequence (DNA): TGTGCCAGCAGCTTGGAAGGGACAGGGCTCAGCTATGGCTACACCTTC.

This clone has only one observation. The CDR3 DNA reads TGTGCCAGCAGTGAATGGGGAGATTCCGAGCAGTACTTC. The encoded protein is CASSEWGDSEQYF. The chain couples TRBV25-1 to TRBJ2-7; D possibly corresponds to TRBD2 (5 bases). V was clipped by 1 base and J by 6 bases, with 10 bases between them. The V gene's germline CDR1 is MGHDK and CDR2 SYGVNS. The CDR3 contains 13 residues.

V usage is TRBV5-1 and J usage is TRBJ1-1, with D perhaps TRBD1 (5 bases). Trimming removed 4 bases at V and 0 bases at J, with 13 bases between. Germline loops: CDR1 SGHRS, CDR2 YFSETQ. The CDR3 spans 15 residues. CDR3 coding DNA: TGCGCCAGCAGCGGCAGCAGGGAGTTGAACACTGAAGCTTTCTTT. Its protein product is CASSGSRELNTEAFF.

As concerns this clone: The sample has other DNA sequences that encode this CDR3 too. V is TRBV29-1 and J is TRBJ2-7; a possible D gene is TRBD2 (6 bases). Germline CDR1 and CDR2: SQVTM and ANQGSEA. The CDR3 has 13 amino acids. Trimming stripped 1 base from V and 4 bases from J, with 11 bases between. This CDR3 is CSVEGGGQYEQYF. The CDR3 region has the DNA TGCAGCGTTGAAGGTGGAGGGCAATACGAGCAGTACTTC.

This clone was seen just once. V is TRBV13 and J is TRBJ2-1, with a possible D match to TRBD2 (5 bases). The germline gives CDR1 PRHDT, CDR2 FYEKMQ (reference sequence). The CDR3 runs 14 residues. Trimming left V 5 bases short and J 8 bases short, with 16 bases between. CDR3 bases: TGTGCCAGCAGCCCCGGACTCAGTCAAGATGAGCAGTTCTTC. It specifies CASSPGLSQDEQFF.

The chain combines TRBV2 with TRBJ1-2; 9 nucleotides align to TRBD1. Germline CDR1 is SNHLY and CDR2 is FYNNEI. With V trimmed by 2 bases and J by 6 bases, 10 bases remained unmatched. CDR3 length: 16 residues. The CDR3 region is CASSEFQWTGAHGYTF. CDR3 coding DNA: TGTGCCAGCAGTGAATTTCAGTGGACAGGGGCCCATGGCTACACCTTC.